The T cell receptor beta chain under discussion was sequenced for a study of regulatory T cells in long-lasting Graves disease. Study-wide results and caveats: The TCR repertoire of persistent Graves' patients was less diverse than that of newly diagnosed ones.

Note on this clonotype: Antigen: not known.

The time point denotes: persistent/refractory GD, antithyroid drugs over 5 years with positive TRAb. Scientists built the TCR library using RNA that was extracted from PBMCs. J lost 3 bases, V lost 1 base, and 6 bases had no gene match. CDR1 DFQATT and CDR2 SNEGSKA come from the germline V gene (reference sequence). This CDR3 is 15 amino acids long. Libraries of TCR beta came from iRepertoire HTBI primers plus Arm-PCR of CDR3 regions. TCRdb reprocessed the multiplex PCR reads via MiXCR and lists one record per CDR3 protein. Of 650,000 to 700,000 distinct CDR3 sequences listed, around 32% are singletons.

The source material was peripheral blood mononuclear cells (PBMCs), sampled when the disease was refractory, from a patient treated with antithyroid drugs. This sequence originates from a female donor with Graves disease. V usage is TRBV20-1 and J usage is TRBJ2-7, with TRBD2 matching over 10 bases. This CDR3 is CSARGTSGGVYEQYF. The CDR3 DNA sequence: TGCAGTGCTAGAGGGACTAGCGGAGGGGTCTACGAGCAGTACTTC.